This T cell receptor beta chain was sequenced in a study of PD-L1 blockade in urothelial cancer. Study in general: Males with bladder-origin urothelial cancer made up about nine tenths of the roughly 29 patients. Patients had undergone 0 to 3 prior chemotherapy regimens.

The repertoire was sequenced with immunoSEQ multiplex PCR; TCRdb's copy has only in-frame clones and lacks some. The sample shows tens of thousands of clones, 70% to 90% of them seen only once. In its sample, this clone was seen once. As for time point: pretreatment peripheral blood. Enrolled patients showed locally advanced or metastatic urothelial carcinoma. Per germline, CDR1 MNHEY and CDR2 SMNVEV (reference sequence). V lost 6 bases, J lost 3 bases, and 15 bases lay in between. The CDR3 totals 14 residues. Material: PBMCs, obtained around atezolizumab (anti-PD-L1) treatment. This receptor was obtained from a man aged 55-75 years with urothelial cancer. The gene calls are TRBV27 and TRBJ2-7; D perhaps matches TRBD2 (5 bases). This CDR3 reads CASSSGLLNYEQYF. The CDR3 region has the DNA TGTGCCAGCAGCTCGGGGTTACTGAACTACGAGCAGTACTTC.